The present TCR beta chain was sequenced within a study of T-cell memory formation after mild COVID-19. TCRdb re-derived calls from the 5' RACE reads in MiXCR, one entry per CDR3 protein. There are hundreds of thousands of distinct CDR3 sequences in the sample; approximately 19% occur only once, and roughly 21% lies in the top ten. This clonotype has more than one count but fewer than ten. The length of the CDR3 is 15 residues. From germline, CDR1 is SEHNR and CDR2 FQNEAQ (reference sequence). V lost 4 bases to trimming and J lost 0 bases, with 11 bases between them. The chain links TRBV7-9 to TRBJ2-3; no clear D gene. Sequencing input: PBMCs or a T cell subset sorted from them (not recorded which). The source is a man younger than 30 who had mild COVID-19 (a few samples of this study predate the infection). Cell type and time point are not known. DNA for the CDR3: TGTGCCAGCAGCTCCTGGGCCGAGAGCACAGATACGCAGTATTTT. As protein: CASSSWAESTDTQYF. The full variable domain, its missing parts supplied by reference TRBV7-9 and TRBJ2-3, is DTGVSQNPRHKITKRGQNVTFRCDPISEHNRLYWYRQTLGQGPEFLTYFQNEAQLEKSRLLSDRFSAERPKGSFSTLEIQRTEQGDSAMYLCASSSWAESTDTQYFGPGTRLTVL.